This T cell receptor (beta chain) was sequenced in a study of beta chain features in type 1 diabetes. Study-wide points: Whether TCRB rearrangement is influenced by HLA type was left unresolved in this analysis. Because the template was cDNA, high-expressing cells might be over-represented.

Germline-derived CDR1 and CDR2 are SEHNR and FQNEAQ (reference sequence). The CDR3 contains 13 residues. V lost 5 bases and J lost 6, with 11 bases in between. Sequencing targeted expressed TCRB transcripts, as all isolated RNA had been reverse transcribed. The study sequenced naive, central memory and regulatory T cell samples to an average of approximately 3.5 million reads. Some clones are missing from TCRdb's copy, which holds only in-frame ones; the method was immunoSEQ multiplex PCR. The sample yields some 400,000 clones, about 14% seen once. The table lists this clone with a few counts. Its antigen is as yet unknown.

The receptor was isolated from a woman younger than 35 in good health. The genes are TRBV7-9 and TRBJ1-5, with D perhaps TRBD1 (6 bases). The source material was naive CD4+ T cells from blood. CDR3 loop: CASSPQQGQPQHF. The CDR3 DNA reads TGTGCCAGCAGCCCGCAACAGGGTCAGCCCCAGCATTTT.